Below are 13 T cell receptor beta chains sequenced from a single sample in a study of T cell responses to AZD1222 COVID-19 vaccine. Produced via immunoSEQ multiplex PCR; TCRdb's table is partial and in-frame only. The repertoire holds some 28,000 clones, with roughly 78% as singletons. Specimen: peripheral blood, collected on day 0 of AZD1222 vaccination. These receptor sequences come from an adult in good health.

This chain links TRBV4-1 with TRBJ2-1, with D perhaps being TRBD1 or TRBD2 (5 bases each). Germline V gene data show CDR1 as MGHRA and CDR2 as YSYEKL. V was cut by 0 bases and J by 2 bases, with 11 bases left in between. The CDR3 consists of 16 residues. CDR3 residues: CASSQDHGAAYNEQFF. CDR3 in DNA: TGCGCCAGCAGCCAAGACCACGGGGCGGCCTACAATGAGCAGTTCTTC.

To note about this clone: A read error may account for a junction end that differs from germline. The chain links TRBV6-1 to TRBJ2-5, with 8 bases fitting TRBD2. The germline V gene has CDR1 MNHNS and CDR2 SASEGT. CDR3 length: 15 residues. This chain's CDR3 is CASSQAGVSQETQYF. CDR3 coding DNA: TGTGCCAGCAGTCAAGCGGGGGTGAGCCAAGAGACCCAGTACTTC.

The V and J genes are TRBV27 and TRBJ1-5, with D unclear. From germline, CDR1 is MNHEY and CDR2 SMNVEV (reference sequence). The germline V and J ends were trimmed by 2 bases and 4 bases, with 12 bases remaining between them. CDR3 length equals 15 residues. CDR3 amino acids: CASSLGLGENQPQHF. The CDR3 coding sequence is TGTGCCAGCAGTTTAGGGTTAGGTGAAAATCAGCCCCAGCATTTT.

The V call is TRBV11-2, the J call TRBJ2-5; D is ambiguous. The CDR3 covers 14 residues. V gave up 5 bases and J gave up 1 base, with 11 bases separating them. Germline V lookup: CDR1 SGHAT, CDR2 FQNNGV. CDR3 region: CASSVNTRQETQYF. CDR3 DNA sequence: TGTGCCAGCAGCGTTAACACCCGCCAAGAGACCCAGTACTTC.

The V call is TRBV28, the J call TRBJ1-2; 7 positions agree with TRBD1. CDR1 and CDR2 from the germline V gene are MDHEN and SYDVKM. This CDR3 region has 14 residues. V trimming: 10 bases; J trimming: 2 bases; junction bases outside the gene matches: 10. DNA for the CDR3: TGTGCCACCGCCCCTTCGGACAGGAACTATGGCTACACCTTC. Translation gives CATAPSDRNYGYTF.

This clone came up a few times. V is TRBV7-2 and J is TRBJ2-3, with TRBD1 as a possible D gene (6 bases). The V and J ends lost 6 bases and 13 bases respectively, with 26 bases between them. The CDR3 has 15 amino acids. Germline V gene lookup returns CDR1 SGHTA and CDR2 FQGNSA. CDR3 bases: TGTGCCAGCAGTTCATCCATCAGGGGAGACCCAAAAAAGTATTTT. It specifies CASSSSIRGDPKKYF.

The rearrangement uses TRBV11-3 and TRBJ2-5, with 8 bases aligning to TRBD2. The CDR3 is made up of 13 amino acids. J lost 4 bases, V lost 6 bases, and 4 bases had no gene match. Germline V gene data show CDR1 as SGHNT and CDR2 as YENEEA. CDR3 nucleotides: TGTGCCAGCAGTTTCGGGAGGGGAGAGACCCAGTACTTC. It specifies CASSFGRGETQYF. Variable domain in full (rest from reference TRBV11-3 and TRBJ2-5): EAGVVQSPRYKIIEKKQPVAFWCNPISGHNTLYWYLQNLGQGPELLIRYENEEAVDDSQLPKDRFSAERLKGVDSTLKIQPAELGDSAVYLCASSFGRGETQYFGPGTRLLVL.

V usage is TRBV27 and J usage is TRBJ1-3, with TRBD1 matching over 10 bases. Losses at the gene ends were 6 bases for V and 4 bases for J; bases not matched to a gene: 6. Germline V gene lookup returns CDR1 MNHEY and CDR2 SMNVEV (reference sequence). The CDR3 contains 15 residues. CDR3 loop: CASSRGTGVGNTIYF. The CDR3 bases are TGTGCCAGCAGCCGAGGGACAGGGGTCGGAAACACCATATATTTT.

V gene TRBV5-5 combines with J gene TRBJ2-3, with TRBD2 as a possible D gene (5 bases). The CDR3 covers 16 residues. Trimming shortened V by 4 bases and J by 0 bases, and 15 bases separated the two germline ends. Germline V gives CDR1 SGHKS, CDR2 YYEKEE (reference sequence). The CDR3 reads CASSAAGILSTDTQYF. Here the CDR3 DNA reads TGTGCCAGCAGCGCCGCCGGGATACTTAGCACAGATACGCAGTATTTT.

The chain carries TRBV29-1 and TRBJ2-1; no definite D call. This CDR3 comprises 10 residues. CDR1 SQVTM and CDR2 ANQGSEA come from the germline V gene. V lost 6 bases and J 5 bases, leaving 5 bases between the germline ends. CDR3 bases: TGCAGCGTGGCCCACAATGAGCAGTTCTTC. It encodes CSVAHNEQFF.

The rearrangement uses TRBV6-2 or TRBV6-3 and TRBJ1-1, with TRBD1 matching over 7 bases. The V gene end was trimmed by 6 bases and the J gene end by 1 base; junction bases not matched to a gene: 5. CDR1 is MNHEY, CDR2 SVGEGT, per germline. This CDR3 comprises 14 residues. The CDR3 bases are TGTGCCAGCAGCTCCCAGGGGGGGAACACTGAAGCTTTCTTT. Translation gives CASSSQGGNTEAFF.

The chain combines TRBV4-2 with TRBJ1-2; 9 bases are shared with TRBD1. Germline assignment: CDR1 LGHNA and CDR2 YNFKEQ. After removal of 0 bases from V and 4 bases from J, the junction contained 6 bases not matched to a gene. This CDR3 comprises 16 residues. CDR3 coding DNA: TGTGCCAGCAGCCAAGATTGGGGACAGGGTCTCTATGGCTACACCTTC. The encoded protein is CASSQDWGQGLYGYTF.

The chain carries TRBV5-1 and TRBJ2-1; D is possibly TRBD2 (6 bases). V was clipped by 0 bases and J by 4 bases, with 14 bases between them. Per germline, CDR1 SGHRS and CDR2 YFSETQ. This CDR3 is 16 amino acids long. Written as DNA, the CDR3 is TGCGCCAGCAGCTTGGTCCCCTCCGGGACTTACAATGAGCAGTTCTTC. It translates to CASSLVPSGTYNEQFF.